The 2 T cell receptor beta chains reported below all come from one sample, sequenced in a study of blood T cell repertoires in COVID-19. Produced via immunoSEQ multiplex PCR; TCRdb's table is partial and in-frame only. The sample holds about 85,000 clones, around 90% seen once. The sample consisted of peripheral blood. Source of these receptors: a woman over 75 with active or convalescent COVID-19.

The chain carries TRBV19 and TRBJ1-2; no definite D call. The CDR3 sequence is 14 residues long. Germline-derived CDR1 and CDR2 are LNHDA and SQIVND (reference sequence). Trimming cost V 3 bases and J 5 bases, with 13 bases left between them. The CDR3 sequence is CASSMTPSLYGYTF. As DNA, the CDR3 is TGTGCCAGTAGTATGACACCGTCTCTTTATGGCTACACCTTC.

The V and J genes are TRBV28 and TRBJ1-1; 11 bases fit TRBD1. Germline lookup yields CDR1 MDHEN and CDR2 SYDVKM. The CDR3 extends over 16 amino acids. After removal of 4 bases from V and 3 bases from J, the junction contained 7 bases not matched to a gene. This CDR3 is CASSSRTGGAYTEAFF. The CDR3 DNA reads as TGTGCCAGCAGTTCCCGGACAGGGGGCGCGTACACTGAAGCTTTCTTT.